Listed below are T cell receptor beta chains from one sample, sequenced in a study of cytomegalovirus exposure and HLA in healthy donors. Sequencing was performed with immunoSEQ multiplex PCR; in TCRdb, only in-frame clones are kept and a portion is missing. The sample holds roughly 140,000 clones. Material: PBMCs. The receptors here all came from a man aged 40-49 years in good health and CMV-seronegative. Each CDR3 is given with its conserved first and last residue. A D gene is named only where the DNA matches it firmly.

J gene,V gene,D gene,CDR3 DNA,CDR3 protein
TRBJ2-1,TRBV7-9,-,TGTGCCAGCAGCACACGCACAAGGGACTCCAGCTACAATGAGCAGTTCTTC,CASSTRTRDSSYNEQFF
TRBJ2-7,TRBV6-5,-,TGTGCCAGCAGTCGAGGCTACGAGCAGTACTTC,CASSRGYEQYF
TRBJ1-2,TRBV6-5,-,TGTGCCAGCAGTCCGGGGGGGTATGGCTACACCTTC,CASSPGGYGYTF
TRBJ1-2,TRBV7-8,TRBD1,TGTGCCAGCAGCTCGAGAGGGGGACAGGGGGCGTCGGGCTACACCTTC,CASSSRGGQGASGYTF
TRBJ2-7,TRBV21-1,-,TGTGCCAGCCGGGACAGGGGGACCTACGAGCAGTACTTC,CASRDRGTYEQYF
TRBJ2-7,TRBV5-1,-,TGCGCCAGCAGCTCGCTACAGGGACGGACTTACGAGCAGTACTTC,CASSSLQGRTYEQYF
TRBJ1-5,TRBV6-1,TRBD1,TGTGCCAGCAGTGAAGCGACAGGGCCCAATCAGCCCCAGCATTTT,CASSEATGPNQPQHF
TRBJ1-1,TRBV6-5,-,TGTGCCAGCACTAGCGGCAGCTACACTGAAGCTTTCTTT,CASTSGSYTEAFF
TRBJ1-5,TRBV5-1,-,TGCGCCAGCAGCTCGGATCGGGGTCAGCCCCAGCATTTT,CASSSDRGQPQHF
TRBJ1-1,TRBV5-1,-,TGCGCCAGCAGCATACAGGGCCGGGGGGACACTGAAGCTTTCTTT,CASSIQGRGDTEAFF
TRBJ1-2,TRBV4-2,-,TGTGCCAGCAGCCAAGCCGGGGTCGGCTACACCTTC,CASSQAGVGYTF
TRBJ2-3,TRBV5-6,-,TGTGCCAGCAGCCCCGACCAGACGGGGGCAGATACGCAGTATTTT,CASSPDQTGADTQYF
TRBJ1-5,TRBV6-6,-,TGTGCCAGCCGAGAATTCAATCAGCCCCAGCATTTT,CASREFNQPQHF
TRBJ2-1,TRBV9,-,TGTGCCAGCAGCGTAGCTCCTAGCACTGAGCAGTTCTTC,CASSVAPSTEQFF
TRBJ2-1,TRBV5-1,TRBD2,TGCGCCAGCAGCCCCCCCGCCGGGACTAGCTTTAACAATGAGCAGTTCTTC,CASSPPAGTSFNNEQFF
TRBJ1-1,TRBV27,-,TGTGCCAGCAGACCCTCCCATGGAGGCGCTTTCTTT,CASRPSHGGAFF
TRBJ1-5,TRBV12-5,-,TGTGCTAGTGGTTTGGTGGGGATCGGACAGCAATCGTATAGCAATCAGCCCCAGCATTTT,CASGLVGIGQQSYSNQPQHF
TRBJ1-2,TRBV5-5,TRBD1,TGTGCCAGCAGCCCCGGACAGGGGAGCTATGGCTACACCTTC,CASSPGQGSYGYTF
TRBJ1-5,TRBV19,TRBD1,TGTGCCAGTCGAGGACAGGGGGATAATCAGCCCCAGCATTTT,CASRGQGDNQPQHF
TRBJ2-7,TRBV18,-,TGTGCCAGCTCACCTCAGGTGGGTACCTACGAGCAGTACTTC,CASSPQVGTYEQYF
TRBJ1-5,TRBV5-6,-,TGTGCCAGCAGCTTGTATGGTATCCTAGGGGGAAGCAATCAGCCCCAGCATTTT,CASSLYGILGGSNQPQHF
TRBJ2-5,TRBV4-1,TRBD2,TGCGCCAGCAGCCTCCGTCTAGCGGGCCCGAAGGAGGAGACCCAGTACTTC,CASSLRLAGPKEETQYF
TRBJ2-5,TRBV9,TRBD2,TGTGCCAGCAGCCCCGAAAGCGGGGGGTTAAGGCCCAAAGAGACCCAGTACTTC,CASSPESGGLRPKETQYF
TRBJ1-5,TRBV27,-,TGTGCCAGCAGTGGGGGCGGGAGGGGACATCAGCCCCAGCATTTT,CASSGGGRGHQPQHF
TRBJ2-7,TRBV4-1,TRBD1,TGCGCCAGCAGCCCCCTCGGACAGGGAGGCCGCAGCGAGCAGTACTTC,CASSPLGQGGRSEQYF
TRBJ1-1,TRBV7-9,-,TGTGCCAGCAGCTTAGCGGGGGCCGACGAAGCTTTCTTT,CASSLAGADEAFF